This T cell receptor (beta chain) was sequenced in a study of blood T cell repertoires in COVID-19. Generated by immunoSEQ multiplex PCR, the TCRdb table keeps only in-frame clones and is missing some. The sample lists fewer than 200,000 clones, approximately 88% occurring once. In germline, CDR1 is MNHEY, CDR2 SVGEGT. The germline V and J ends were trimmed by 2 bases and 0 bases, with 9 bases remaining between them. CDR3 length: 15 residues. Sequences were obtained from peripheral blood. This sequence joins TRBV6-2 or TRBV6-3 and TRBJ2-3, with D perhaps matching TRBD1 (6 bases). The receptor comes from a woman aged 45-59 years with acute or convalescent COVID-19. In DNA form, the CDR3 reads TGTGCCAGCAGTTACGGGGGACAAAGCACAGATACGCAGTATTTT. It translates to CASSYGGQSTDTQYF.